These T cell receptor beta chains were read from a single sample in a study of radiation and T cells in renal cell carcinoma. Using immunoSEQ multiplex PCR, the repertoire was profiled, and TCRdb retains in-frame clones only, with some absent. The repertoire holds 120,000 to 150,000 clones, with about 88% as singletons. The specimen comprised blood, sampled from a patient whose treatment included radiotherapy and nephrectomy. The receptors stem from a woman between 50 and 59 years old with renal cell carcinoma. CDR3s include the opening cysteine and the closing phenylalanine or tryptophan. The D gene is left open where the match is weak. Size tells how often a clone was seen (once, few, many) or the class of an expanded clone, and some rows leave it out.

j_call d_call clone_size v_call cdr3_aa cdr3_nt
TRBJ1-2 TRBD1 . TRBV19 CASSRTGVIGYGYTF TGTGCCAGTAGCCGGACAGGGGTTATAGGATATGGCTACACCTTC
TRBJ2-2 TRBD1 . TRBV2 CASSGGQGSTGELFF TGTGCCAGCAGTGGGGGACAGGGAAGCACCGGGGAGCTGTTTTTT
TRBJ1-1 . . TRBV18 CASSPWLVQGTEAFF TGTGCCAGCTCACCATGGCTGGTTCAGGGCACTGAAGCTTTCTTT
TRBJ1-1 . . TRBV6-5 CASSYWKRDTEAFF TGTGCCAGCAGTTATTGGAAAAGGGACACTGAAGCTTTCTTT
TRBJ2-3 . . TRBV2 CASTINPGDTQYF TGTGCCAGCACCATAAACCCCGGAGATACGCAGTATTTT
TRBJ2-3 TRBD2 . TRBV6-5 CASSYSVERGSGTQYF TGTGCCAGCAGTTACTCGGTCGAGCGGGGGTCAGGCACGCAGTATTTT
TRBJ1-5 TRBD1 few TRBV6-1 CASRTGDNQPQHF TGTGCCAGCAGGACAGGGGACAATCAGCCCCAGCATTTT
TRBJ2-5 . . TRBV5-1 CASSFDGSLRGTQYF TGCGCCAGCAGTTTCGACGGCAGCCTTCGTGGGACCCAGTACTTC
TRBJ1-2 . . TRBV27 CASSLEGNGYTF TGTGCCAGCAGTTTAGAAGGGAATGGCTACACCTTC
TRBJ1-2 TRBD1 . TRBV6-5 CASSRDRGAGYTF TGTGCCAGCAGCCGAGACAGGGGGGCTGGCTACACCTTC
TRBJ1-1 . . TRBV27 CASSRAASGVNTEAFF TGTGCCAGCAGTCGAGCCGCCTCGGGGGTGAACACTGAAGCTTTCTTT
TRBJ1-5 . . TRBV2 CASRVYSNQPQHF TGTGCCAGCAGGGTTTATAGCAATCAGCCCCAGCATTTT
TRBJ2-5 TRBD2 . TRBV10-3 CAISESSGESQETQYF TGTGCCATCAGTGAGTCCAGCGGGGAGAGCCAAGAGACCCAGTACTTC
TRBJ1-2 TRBD1 . TRBV20-1 CSAAGGRGYTF TGCAGTGCCGCAGGGGGTAGGGGCTACACCTTC
TRBJ2-7 TRBD2 . TRBV27 CASSPRTSARNEQYF TGTGCCAGCAGCCCCCGGACTAGCGCTAGGAACGAGCAGTACTTC
TRBJ2-1 TRBD2 . TRBV7-2 CASSRTGTSGRWYNEQFF TGTGCCAGCAGCCGTACCGGGACTAGCGGGAGATGGTACAATGAGCAGTTCTTC
TRBJ1-2 TRBD1 . TRBV19 CASIDRGKGIGDGYTF TGTGCCAGTATCGACAGGGGTAAAGGAATCGGTGATGGCTACACCTTC
TRBJ2-1 TRBD2 . TRBV19 CASSIGGTNYEQFF TGTGCCAGTAGTATTGGGGGGACTAACTATGAGCAGTTCTTC
TRBJ1-1 TRBD1 . TRBV5-6 CASREGQGRNTEAFF TGTGCCAGCAGAGAGGGACAGGGCCGGAACACTGAAGCTTTCTTT
TRBJ1-4 . . TRBV5-1 CASRWGTTNEKLFF TGCGCCAGCAGATGGGGAACCACTAATGAAAAACTGTTTTTT
TRBJ1-1 . few TRBV19 CASSPPTGGPAWAFF TGTGCCAGTAGTCCCCCGACAGGTGGGCCTGCCTGGGCTTTCTTT
TRBJ2-7 . . TRBV5-6 CASSPGTTYEQYF TGTGCCAGCAGCCCGGGGACGACCTACGAGCAGTACTTC
TRBJ2-7 TRBD1 . TRBV5-4 CASSGRTGSSYEQYF TGTGCCAGCAGCGGGCGGACAGGGAGCTCCTACGAGCAGTACTTC
TRBJ2-7 . . TRBV5-4 CASSLDAATYEQYF TGTGCCAGCAGCTTGGACGCTGCTACCTACGAGCAGTACTTC